This passage covers 5 T cell receptor beta chains from one sample sequenced in a study of regulatory T cells in long-lasting Graves disease. Time point here: newly diagnosed GD, antithyroid drugs for less than 3 months. The TCR library was made from RNA extracted from PBMCs. The TCR beta library used iRepertoire HTBI primers with Arm-PCR amplification of CDR3. MiXCR, applied by TCRdb to the multiplex PCR reads, yields one record per CDR3 protein. Of approximately 560,000 distinct CDR3 sequences in the sample, roughly a sixth were seen once. These sequences were also reported in another study, on T cells in Graves' hyperthyroidism and ophthalmopathy.

The material sequenced was peripheral blood mononuclear cells (PBMCs), taken at new diagnosis, from a patient treated with antithyroid drugs. Receptor source: a man between 18 and 35 years old with Graves disease.

This clonotype was counted many times. The chain recombines TRBV12-3 or TRBV12-4 with TRBJ1-5, with TRBD1 matching over 9 bases. The V segment lost 6 bases and the J segment 7 bases; nucleotides outside the gene matches: 7. The CDR3 length is 14 residues. CDR3 bases: TGTGCCAGCAGCTTGACAGGGGGGTTGCAGCCCCAGCATTTT. It encodes CASSLTGGLQPQHF.

The chain has TRBV18 and TRBJ2-2; D perhaps matches TRBD2 (5 bases). The germline V gene encodes CDR1 KGHSH and CDR2 LQKENI. CDR3 length: 17 residues. The V gene lost 3 bases and the J gene lost 2 bases, with 16 bases spanning the gap. In DNA form, the CDR3 reads TGTGCCAGCTCACCCTTTAGTCACGGACTTAACACCGGGGAGCTGTTTTTT. It translates to CASSPFSHGLNTGELFF.

V gene TRBV7-2 combines with J gene TRBJ2-3; D uncertain. This CDR3 contains 14 residues. Germline-derived CDR1 and CDR2 are SGHTA and FQGNSA. With 4 bases removed from V and 4 bases from J, the gap between germline ends came to 12 bases. The CDR3 bases are TGTGCCAGCAGCTCCCGGGCAAGCCCAGATACGCAGTATTTT. This sequence encodes CASSSRASPDTQYF. Based on the CDR3 plus reference TRBV7-2 and TRBJ2-3, the full variable domain is GAGVSQSPSNKVTEKGKDVELRCDPISGHTALYWYRQSLGQGLEFLIYFQGNSAPDKSGLPSDRFSAERTGGSVSTLTIQRTQQEDSAVYLCASSSRASPDTQYFGPGTRLTVL.

The chain has TRBV19 and TRBJ1-2; possible D gene TRBD1, 5 bases. Germline CDR1 and CDR2: LNHDA and SQIVND (reference sequence). The V gene lost 0 bases and the J gene lost 7 bases, with 18 bases spanning the gap. The CDR3 runs 16 residues. CDR3 protein: CASSIDGARAGAGYTF. The CDR3 coding sequence is TGTGCCAGTAGTATAGATGGAGCCAGGGCCGGCGCTGGCTACACCTTC.

V gene TRBV6-1 combines with J gene TRBJ1-1; D ambiguous. The CDR3 runs 16 residues. Germline CDR1 MNHNS, CDR2 SASEGT. Trimming pared 6 bases from V and 1 base from J, leaving 18 bases between. The CDR3 is CASRYPLDGSNTEAFF. The CDR3 nucleotides are TGTGCCAGCAGGTACCCTCTGGACGGATCGAACACTGAAGCTTTCTTT.